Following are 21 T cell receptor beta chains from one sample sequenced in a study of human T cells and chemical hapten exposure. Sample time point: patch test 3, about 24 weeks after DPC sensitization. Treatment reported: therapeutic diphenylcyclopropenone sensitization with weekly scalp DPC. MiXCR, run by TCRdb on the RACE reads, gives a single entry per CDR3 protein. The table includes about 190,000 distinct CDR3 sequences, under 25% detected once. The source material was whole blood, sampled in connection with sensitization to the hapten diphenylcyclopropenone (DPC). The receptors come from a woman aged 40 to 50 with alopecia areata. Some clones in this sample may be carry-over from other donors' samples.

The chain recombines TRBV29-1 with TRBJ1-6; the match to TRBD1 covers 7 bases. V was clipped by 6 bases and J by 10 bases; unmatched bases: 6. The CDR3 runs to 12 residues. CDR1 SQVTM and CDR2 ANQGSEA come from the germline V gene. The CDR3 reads CSVGQLGSPLHF. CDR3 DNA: TGCAGCGTGGGACAGTTGGGATCACCCCTCCACTTT.

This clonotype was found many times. The CDR3 region has the DNA TGTGCCAGCAGTTCCTCCCCCGGAAAGGGCGGTAGGGTCTACGAGCAGTACTTC. The encoded protein is CASSSSPGKGGRVYEQYF. The gene calls are TRBV28 and TRBJ2-7; D remains unclear. The V gene lost 4 bases and the J gene lost 3 bases, with 25 bases spanning the gap. Germline assignment: CDR1 MDHEN and CDR2 SYDVKM. This CDR3 is built from 18 residues.

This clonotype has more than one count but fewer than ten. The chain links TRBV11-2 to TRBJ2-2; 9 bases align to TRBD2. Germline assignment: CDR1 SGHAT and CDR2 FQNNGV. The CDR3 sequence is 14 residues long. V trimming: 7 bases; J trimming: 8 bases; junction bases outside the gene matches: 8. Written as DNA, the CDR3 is TGTGCCAGCACCCCGGGACTAGCTCGAGGGGAGCTGTTTTTT. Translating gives CASTPGLARGELFF.

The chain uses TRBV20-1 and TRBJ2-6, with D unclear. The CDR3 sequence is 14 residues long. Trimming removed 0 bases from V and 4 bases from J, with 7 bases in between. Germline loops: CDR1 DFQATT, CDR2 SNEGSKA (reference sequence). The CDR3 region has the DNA TGCAGTGCTAGAGAGGGAACCGGGGCCAACGTCCTGACTTTC. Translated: CSAREGTGANVLTF.

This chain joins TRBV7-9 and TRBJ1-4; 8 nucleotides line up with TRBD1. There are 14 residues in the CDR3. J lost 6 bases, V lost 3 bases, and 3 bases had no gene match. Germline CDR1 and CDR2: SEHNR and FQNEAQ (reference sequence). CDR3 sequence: CASSFSTGDEKLFF. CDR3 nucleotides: TGTGCCAGCAGCTTCTCGACAGGGGATGAAAAACTGTTTTTT.

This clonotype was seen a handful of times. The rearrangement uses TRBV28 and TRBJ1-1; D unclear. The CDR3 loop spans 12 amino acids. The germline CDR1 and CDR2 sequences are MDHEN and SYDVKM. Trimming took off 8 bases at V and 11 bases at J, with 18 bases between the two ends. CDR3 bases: TGTGCCAGCTCCGTAGCCGGGAGTACGGCTTTCTTT. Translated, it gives CASSVAGSTAFF.

In DNA, the CDR3 is TGTGCCAGCAGGCTCGGGAGCTTCTCCTACAATGAGCAGTTCTTC. Its protein is CASRLGSFSYNEQFF. The chain recombines TRBV27 with TRBJ2-1, with a weak D call TRBD2 (6 bases). Germline V gene lookup returns CDR1 MNHEY and CDR2 SMNVEV (reference sequence). The CDR3 runs 15 residues. Trimming stripped 6 bases from V and 0 bases from J, with 12 bases between.

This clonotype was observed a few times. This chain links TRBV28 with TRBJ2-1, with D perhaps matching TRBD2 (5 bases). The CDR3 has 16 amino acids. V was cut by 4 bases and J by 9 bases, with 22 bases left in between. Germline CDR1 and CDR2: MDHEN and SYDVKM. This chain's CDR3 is CASSSPRAASRPEQFF. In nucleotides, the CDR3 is TGTGCCAGCAGTTCACCTCGGGCGGCTAGCCGACCTGAGCAGTTCTTC.

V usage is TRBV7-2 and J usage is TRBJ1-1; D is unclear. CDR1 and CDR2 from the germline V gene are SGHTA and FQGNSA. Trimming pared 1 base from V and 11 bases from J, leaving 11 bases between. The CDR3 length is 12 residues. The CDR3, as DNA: TGTGCCAGCAGCTTAGACACTCTAACGGCTTTCTTT. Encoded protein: CASSLDTLTAFF.

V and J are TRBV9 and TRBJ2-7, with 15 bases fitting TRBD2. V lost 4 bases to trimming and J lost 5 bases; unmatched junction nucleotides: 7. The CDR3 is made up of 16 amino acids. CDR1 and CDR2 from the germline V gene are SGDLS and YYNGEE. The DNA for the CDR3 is TGTGCCAGCAGCTCAGGACTAGCGGGAGGGTTCCACGAGCAGTACTTC. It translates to CASSSGLAGGFHEQYF. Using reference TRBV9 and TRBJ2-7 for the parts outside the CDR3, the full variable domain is DSGVTQTPKHLITATGQRVTLRCSPRSGDLSVYWYQQSLDQGLQFLIQYYNGEERAKGNILERFSAQQFPDLHSELNLSSLELGDSALYFCASSSGLAGGFHEQYFGPGTRLTVT.

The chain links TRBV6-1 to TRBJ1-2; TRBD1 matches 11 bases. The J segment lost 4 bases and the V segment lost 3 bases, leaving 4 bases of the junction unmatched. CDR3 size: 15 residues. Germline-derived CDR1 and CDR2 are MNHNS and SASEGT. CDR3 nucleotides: TGTGCCAGCAGTGACCGGACAGGGGGCTTCTATGGCTACACCTTC. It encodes CASSDRTGGFYGYTF.

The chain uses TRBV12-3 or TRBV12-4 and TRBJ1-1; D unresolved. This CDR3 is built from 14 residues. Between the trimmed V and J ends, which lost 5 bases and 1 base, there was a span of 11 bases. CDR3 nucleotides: TGTGCCAGCAGTCGCCGGAGCGCGAACACTGAAGCTTTCTTT. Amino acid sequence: CASSRRSANTEAFF.

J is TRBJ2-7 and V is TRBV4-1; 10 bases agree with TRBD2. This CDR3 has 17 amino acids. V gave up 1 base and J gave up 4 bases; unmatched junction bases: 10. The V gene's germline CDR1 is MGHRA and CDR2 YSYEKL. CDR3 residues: CASSQVASGRSWYEQYF. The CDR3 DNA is TGCGCCAGCAGCCAAGTGGCTAGCGGGAGATCTTGGTACGAGCAGTACTTC.

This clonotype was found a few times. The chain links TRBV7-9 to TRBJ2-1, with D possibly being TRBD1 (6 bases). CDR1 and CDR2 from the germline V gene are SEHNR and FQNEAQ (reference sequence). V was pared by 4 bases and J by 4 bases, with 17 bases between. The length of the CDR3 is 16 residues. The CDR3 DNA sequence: TGTGCCAGCAGCTCGACACTCAGACAGGTTTACAATGAGCAGTTCTTC. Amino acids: CASSSTLRQVYNEQFF.

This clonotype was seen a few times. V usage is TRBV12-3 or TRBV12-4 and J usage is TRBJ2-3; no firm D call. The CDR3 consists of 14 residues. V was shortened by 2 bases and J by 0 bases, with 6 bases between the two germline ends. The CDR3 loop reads CASSLQDSTDTQYF. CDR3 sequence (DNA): TGTGCCAGCAGTTTACAGGATAGCACAGATACGCAGTATTTT.

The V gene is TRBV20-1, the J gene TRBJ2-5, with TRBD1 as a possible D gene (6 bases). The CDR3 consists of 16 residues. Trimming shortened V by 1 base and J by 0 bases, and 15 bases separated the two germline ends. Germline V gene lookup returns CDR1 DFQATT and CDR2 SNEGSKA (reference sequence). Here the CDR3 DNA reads TGCAGTGCTAGAGCTTGGGAGACAGGCGACCAAGAGACCCAGTACTTC. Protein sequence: CSARAWETGDQETQYF.

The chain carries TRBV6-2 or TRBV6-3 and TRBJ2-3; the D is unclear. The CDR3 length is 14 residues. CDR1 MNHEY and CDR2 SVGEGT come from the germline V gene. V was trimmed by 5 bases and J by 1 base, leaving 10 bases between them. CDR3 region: CASSTLGGTDTQYF. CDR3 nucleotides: TGTGCCAGCAGTACCCTTGGGGGCACAGATACGCAGTATTTT.

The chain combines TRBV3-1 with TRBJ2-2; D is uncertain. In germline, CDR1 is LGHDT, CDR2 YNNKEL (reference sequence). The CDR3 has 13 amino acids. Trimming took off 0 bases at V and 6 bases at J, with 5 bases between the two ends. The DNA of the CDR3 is TGTGCCAGCAGCCAAGAAACCCCCGGGGAGCTGTTTTTT. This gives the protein CASSQETPGELFF.

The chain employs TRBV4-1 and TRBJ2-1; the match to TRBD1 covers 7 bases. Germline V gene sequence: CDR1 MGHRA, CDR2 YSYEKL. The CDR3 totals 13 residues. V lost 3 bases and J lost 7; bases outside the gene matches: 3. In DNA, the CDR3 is TGCGCCAGCAGCCAGAACAGGGGAAATGAGCAGTTCTTC. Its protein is CASSQNRGNEQFF.

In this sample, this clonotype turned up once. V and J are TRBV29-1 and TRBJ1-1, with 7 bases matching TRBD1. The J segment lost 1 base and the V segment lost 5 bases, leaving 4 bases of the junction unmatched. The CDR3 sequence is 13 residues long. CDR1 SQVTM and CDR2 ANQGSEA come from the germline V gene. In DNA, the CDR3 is TGCAGCGTTCGACAGGGAAGGAACACTGAAGCTTTCTTT. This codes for CSVRQGRNTEAFF.

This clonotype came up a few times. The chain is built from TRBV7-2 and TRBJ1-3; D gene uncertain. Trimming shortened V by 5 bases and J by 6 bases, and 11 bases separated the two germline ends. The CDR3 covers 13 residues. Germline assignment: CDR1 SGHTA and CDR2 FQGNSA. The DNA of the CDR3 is TGTGCCAGCAGCCCCTCACGGGAAAACACCATATATTTT. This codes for CASSPSRENTIYF.